The clone carrying this T cell receptor (beta chain) was detected once. The antigen remains unidentified. Trimming pared 5 bases from V and 5 bases from J, leaving 14 bases between. The CDR3 is made up of 14 amino acids. Germline V gives CDR1 LNHDA, CDR2 SQIVND (reference sequence). The entry originates in a study of T cell repertoires in cytomegalovirus infection. Overall study findings and caveats: The cumulative frequency of public TCR beta families distinguished individuals who carried CMV together with the relevant HLA.

In TCRdb, the reads were re-called with MiXCR into one record per CDR3 protein. The sample holds about 890,000 distinct CDR3 sequences; around 32% are singletons and the top ten take around an eighth. The chain carries TRBV19 and TRBJ2-3, with D tentatively TRBD2 (6 bases). This receptor was obtained from a human donor in good health (CMV status not recorded). Some clones in this sample may be carry-over from other donors' samples. The source material was cultured CD8+ T cells from PBMCs, sampled from culture after CMV antigen stimulation. CDR3 loop: CASSPRDSLDTQYF. CDR3 coding DNA: TGTGCCAGTAGTCCTCGGGACTCATTAGATACGCAGTATTTT.